This section outlines one T cell receptor (beta chain) sequence together with its context. The CDR3 extends over 14 amino acids. From germline, CDR1 is PRHDT and CDR2 FYEKMQ (reference sequence). V was clipped by 6 bases and J by 6 bases; unmatched bases: 8. Profiled with immunoSEQ multiplex PCR; TCRdb holds only in-frame clones, not every one. The sample lists about 430,000 clones; about 88% were seen once. This sample is drawn from a study of blood T cell repertoires in COVID-19. The sample was PBMCs or T cells enriched from blood (not recorded which). This chain uses TRBV13 with TRBJ2-7; 10 bases map to TRBD2. The source is a woman in her late teens or twenties who had been exposed to COVID-19. CDR3 amino acids: CASRAAGGRLEQYF. The CDR3, as DNA: TGTGCCAGCAGGGCAGCGGGGGGGCGTCTCGAGCAGTACTTC.